These 24 T cell receptor beta chains originate from one sample sequenced in a study of PD-L1 blockade in urothelial cancer. This sample's time point: pretreatment peripheral blood. The protocol was immunoSEQ multiplex PCR, while the TCRdb copy is restricted to in-frame clones and leaves out a portion. Altogether about 95,000 clones are present, around 89% being singletons, with the ten largest covering about 1.6%. Specimen: PBMCs, collected around atezolizumab (anti-PD-L1) treatment. These receptors originate from a man between 60 and 70 years old with urothelial cancer.

The chain carries TRBV6-6 and TRBJ2-7, with 7 bases fitting TRBD1. The CDR3 is 14 amino acids. After removal of 2 bases from V and 4 bases from J, the junction contained 5 bases not matched to a gene. Per germline, CDR1 MNHNY and CDR2 SVGAGI (reference sequence). The DNA of the CDR3 is TGTGCCAGCAGTTACGTCGGGACAGCATACGAGCAGTACTTC. Its translation: CASSYVGTAYEQYF.

V and J are TRBV18 and TRBJ2-7, with D tentatively TRBD2 (7 bases). This CDR3 comprises 15 residues. Deletions cut 4 bases from V and 4 bases from J, with 17 bases between. Germline V gene sequence: CDR1 KGHSH, CDR2 LQKENI. In DNA, the CDR3 is TGTGCCAGCTCACTCGGACAGCCCGGGGGGTACGAGCAGTACTTC. It specifies CASSLGQPGGYEQYF. Full variable domain (outside the CDR3, taken from reference TRBV18 and TRBJ2-7): NAGVMQNPRHLVRRRGQEARLRCSPMKGHSHVYWYRQLPEEGLKFMVYLQKENIIDESGMPKERFSAEFPKEGPSILRIQQVVRGDSAAYFCASSLGQPGGYEQYFGPGTRLTVT.

The chain has TRBV10-3 and TRBJ2-3; 9 nucleotides match TRBD2. This CDR3 is built from 18 residues. The ends lost 0 bases at V and 0 bases at J; junction bases unmatched: 7. CDR1 and CDR2 from the germline V gene are ENHRY and SYGVKD. CDR3 residues: CAISESKTSGFSTDTQYF. DNA of the CDR3: TGTGCCATCAGTGAGTCGAAGACTAGCGGATTTAGCACAGATACGCAGTATTTT.

This chain links TRBV7-2 with TRBJ2-3; D ambiguous. The CDR3 is 14 residues long. From germline, CDR1 is SGHTA and CDR2 FQGNSA. The V end was cut by 5 bases, the J end by 6 bases, with 15 bases between. The CDR3 DNA is TGTGCCAGCAGCCCGTCTCCAGGTCGGGATACGCAGTATTTT. It encodes CASSPSPGRDTQYF.

The chain couples TRBV5-4 to TRBJ1-1; D may be TRBD1 (5 bases). V lost 4 bases and J 5 bases, leaving 12 bases between the germline ends. This CDR3 is built from 13 residues. The germline gives CDR1 SGHNT, CDR2 YYREEE (reference sequence). The CDR3 DNA is TGTGCCAGCAGCCTTTGGGAGGGGACTGAAGCTTTCTTT. Translating gives CASSLWEGTEAFF. Drawing the rest from reference TRBV5-4 and TRBJ1-1, the complete variable domain is ETGVTQSPTHLIKTRGQQVTLRCSSQSGHNTVSWYQQALGQGPQFIFQYYREEENGRGNFPPRFSGLQFPNYSSELNVNALELDDSALYLCASSLWEGTEAFFGQGTRLTVV.

The chain is built from TRBV2 and TRBJ1-1, with TRBD1 matching over 7 bases. The CDR3 totals 14 residues. The ends lost 6 bases at V and 4 bases at J; junction bases unmatched: 8. CDR1 and CDR2 (germline): SNHLY, FYNNEI. The CDR3 DNA sequence: TGTGCCAGCAGGCAACTACAGGGGACCACTGAAGCTTTCTTT. It translates to CASRQLQGTTEAFF.

This chain links TRBV16 with TRBJ1-6; TRBD1 is a possible D gene (6 bases). Trimming removed 2 bases at V and 8 bases at J, with 13 bases between. There are 15 residues in the CDR3. The germline V gene encodes CDR1 KGHSY and CDR2 FQNENV. The CDR3 DNA reads as TGTGCCAGCAGCCAAGGTGGCAGGGGACATTCACCCCTCCACTTT. Amino acids: CASSQGGRGHSPLHF.

The V call is TRBV7-9, the J call TRBJ2-3; TRBD2 matches at 8 bases. Germline V gene lookup returns CDR1 SEHNR and CDR2 FQNEAQ (reference sequence). The junction had 9 bases not matched to a gene; V was cut back by 1 base and J by 12 bases. The CDR3 contains 14 residues. As DNA, the CDR3 is TGTGCCAGCAGCTTAGAGGGACTAGGGGCAGCACAGTATTTT. Translating gives CASSLEGLGAAQYF.

This rearrangement joins TRBV4-2 to TRBJ2-7; perhaps TRBD2 as D (5 bases). The CDR3 is made up of 16 amino acids. V was shortened by 0 bases and J by 3 bases, with 15 bases between the two germline ends. Germline V lookup: CDR1 LGHNA, CDR2 YNFKEQ. The CDR3 bases are TGTGCCAGCAGCCAAGAGTTGGGCGGAGGTGACTACGAGCAGTACTTC. Residues: CASSQELGGGDYEQYF.

The chain recombines TRBV7-2 with TRBJ1-2, with D possibly being TRBD1 (6 bases). The CDR3 has 14 amino acids. Trimming removed 1 base from V and 4 bases from J, with 10 bases in between. Germline CDR1 SGHTA, CDR2 FQGNSA. This CDR3 reads CASSLDRVFYGYTF. Here the CDR3 DNA reads TGTGCCAGCAGCTTAGACAGGGTTTTCTATGGCTACACCTTC.

This chain links TRBV20-1 with TRBJ2-1; D not certain. CDR1 is DFQATT and CDR2 is SNEGSKA in the germline V gene (reference sequence). The V gene lost 6 bases and the J gene lost 7 bases, with 10 bases spanning the gap. This CDR3 is built from 11 residues. The CDR3 DNA is TGCAGTGCCCCCCGGTTAAATGAGCAGTTCTTC. Amino acid sequence: CSAPRLNEQFF.

The CDR3 sequence is CASSRGDGQETQYF. The CDR3 DNA sequence: TGTGCCAGCAGCCGCGGAGACGGCCAAGAGACCCAGTACTTC. The rearrangement links TRBV4-2 to TRBJ2-5; D not certain. CDR3 length: 14 amino acids. With 4 bases removed from V and 1 base from J, the gap between germline ends came to 10 bases. Germline V gene data show CDR1 as LGHNA and CDR2 as YNFKEQ.

The chain has TRBV5-1 and TRBJ2-1, with D maybe TRBD2 (7 bases). Germline V gene lookup returns CDR1 SGHRS and CDR2 YFSETQ. CDR3 size: 17 residues. The V and J ends lost 7 bases and 2 bases respectively, with 22 bases between them. CDR3: CASYGGGLGTPYNEQFF. The CDR3 DNA sequence: TGCGCCAGCTATGGGGGGGGGCTAGGCACCCCCTACAATGAGCAGTTCTTC.

In its sample, this clone was seen once. The chain couples TRBV7-2 to TRBJ2-7; the match to TRBD2 covers 7 bases. V lost 2 bases to trimming and J lost 5 bases; unmatched junction nucleotides: 3. The V gene's germline CDR1 is SGHTA and CDR2 FQGNSA. The CDR3 consists of 13 residues. The CDR3 sequence: CASSLKRDHEQYF. CDR3 in DNA: TGTGCCAGCAGCTTAAAGCGGGACCACGAGCAGTACTTC.

In this sample, this clone turned up once. The chain combines TRBV10-1 with TRBJ2-5, with 7 positions matching TRBD2. The junction had 11 bases not matched to a gene; V was cut back by 3 bases and J by 4 bases. The CDR3 loop spans 16 amino acids. Germline CDR1 and CDR2: WNHNN and SYGVQD (reference sequence). CDR3 bases: TGCGCCAGCAGTGATGGGGGGGTTGTCATGAGAGAGACCCAGTACTTC. It yields the protein CASSDGGVVMRETQYF.

This clone was observed once. The chain links TRBV5-5 to TRBJ2-5, with TRBD2 matching 12 bases. The CDR3 loop spans 14 amino acids. Trimming cost V 4 bases and J 5 bases; bases outside gene matches: 3. Germline CDR1 SGHKS, CDR2 YYEKEE (reference sequence). The CDR3 DNA reads as TGTGCCAGCAGCGACCTAGCGGGGGGGGAGACCCAGTACTTC. This sequence encodes CASSDLAGGETQYF.

V and J are TRBV9 and TRBJ2-1; the match to TRBD2 covers 12 bases. The J segment lost 4 bases and the V segment lost 5 bases, leaving 4 bases of the junction unmatched. Germline CDR1 and CDR2: SGDLS and YYNGEE. The CDR3 has 15 residues. The CDR3 DNA reads as TGTGCCAGCAGTCGACTAGCGGGGGCGTACAATGAGCAGTTCTTC. The encoded protein is CASSRLAGAYNEQFF.

The rearrangement uses TRBV5-1 and TRBJ2-5; 7 positions match TRBD1. The CDR3 has 15 amino acids. Trimming at V came to 4 bases and at J to 4 bases, leaving 10 bases not matched to a gene. Germline-derived CDR1 and CDR2 are SGHRS and YFSETQ. CDR3: CASSLGTADAETQYF. Here the CDR3 DNA reads TGCGCCAGCAGCCTCGGGACAGCAGACGCAGAGACCCAGTACTTC.

V gene TRBV7-9 combines with J gene TRBJ2-7, with 9 bases lining up with TRBD2. This CDR3 is built from 18 residues. Trimming at V came to 1 base and at J to 1 base, leaving 11 bases not matched to a gene. Germline loops: CDR1 SEHNR, CDR2 FQNEAQ (reference sequence). The CDR3 bases are TGTGCCAGCAGCTTAGGATTGGGCCCAGCGGGGGGTTCCTACGAGCAGTACTTC. This encodes CASSLGLGPAGGSYEQYF.

This sequence joins TRBV27 and TRBJ1-6; TRBD1 agrees at 7 bases. The V gene's germline CDR1 is MNHEY and CDR2 SMNVEV (reference sequence). The ends lost 5 bases at V and 9 bases at J; junction bases unmatched: 13. There are 16 residues in the CDR3. Here the CDR3 reads CASSKPWTGDASPLHF. CDR3 bases: TGTGCCAGCAGTAAGCCTTGGACAGGTGACGCTTCACCCCTCCACTTT.

The chain has TRBV5-4 and TRBJ2-5; 11 bases are a match to TRBD1. The CDR3 is 15 amino acids. V lost 4 bases to trimming and J lost 4 bases; unmatched junction nucleotides: 6. Germline CDR1 SGHNT, CDR2 YYREEE (reference sequence). CDR3 loop: CASSPDRGRIETQYF. CDR3 DNA sequence: TGTGCCAGCAGCCCGGACAGGGGGCGCATAGAGACCCAGTACTTC.

The chain links TRBV5-1 to TRBJ1-2; D not certain. The V gene's germline CDR1 is SGHRS and CDR2 YFSETQ. This CDR3 has 13 residues. V was shortened by 0 bases and J by 4 bases, with 7 bases between the two germline ends. The CDR3 bases are TGCGCCAGCAGCTTGGGGAGCAGCTATGGCTACACCTTC. This encodes CASSLGSSYGYTF.

This chain connects TRBV2 to TRBJ2-6; TRBD1 is a possible D gene (5 bases). The germline CDR1 and CDR2 sequences are SNHLY and FYNNEI. The CDR3 sequence is 15 residues long. The germline V and J ends were trimmed by 6 bases and 1 base, with 10 bases remaining between them. The CDR3 here is CASSLDSSGANVLTF. The DNA for the CDR3 is TGTGCCAGCAGCCTAGACAGTTCTGGGGCCAACGTCCTGACTTTC.

The DNA of the CDR3 is TGTGCCAGCAGAAAGTCCGGGACTTGGCACTACACCTTC. This gives the protein CASRKSGTWHYTF. The chain links TRBV11-1 to TRBJ1-2; D is possibly TRBD1 (5 bases). V was trimmed by 6 bases and J by 10 bases, leaving 18 bases between them. From germline, CDR1 is SGHAT and CDR2 FQDESV (reference sequence). The CDR3 runs 13 residues.